This T cell receptor (beta chain) came from a study of T cell responses to AZD1222 COVID-19 vaccine (dated by TCRdb to the early 2020s). In the study overall: TCR sequencing was performed for 230 to 250 trial participants, of whom around 200 were given two doses of AZD1222 and around 26 were given two doses of MenACWY control vaccine. Trial participants were enrolled by age into 18-55, 56-69 and 70-plus year subgroups, with around 140, 26 and 57 TCR-sequenced participants respectively. What the authors observed across the whole study: The whole spike protein was spanned by vaccine-associated CD4 TCRs, and dominant responses were seen in regions 160-218 and 743-854. Because no samples from the day 14 peak response were available, repertoires could be characterized only after the peak T cell response. After two AZD1222 doses, both the breadth and the depth of spike-specific TCRs were significantly higher than at day 0 and than in MenACWY recipients. Reportedly, almost half of the unique spike-specific TCRs recognized epitopes lying outside the regions that are mutated in the B.1.351 and B.1.1.7 variants. Most participants were white British and females outnumbered males, and the authors suggested that clonal diversity may have been underestimated. In the small 56-69-year group, the increase in depth fell short of significance, most likely because of low power. Conclusions about previously exposed vaccinees are limited, since just a handful of AZD1222 recipients were seropositive for SARS-CoV-2 at baseline.

Sample time point, as interpreted from the label and publication: baseline before first vaccination. Explained via the paper, the treatment or condition label denotes: meningococcal conjugate vaccine given as trial control. Vaccinee samples were obtained from the UK trials COV001 and COV002, which included a single-blind randomized controlled phase 2/3 trial of AZD1222 (ChAdOx1 nCoV-19) in healthy adults. For TCRbeta chain sequencing, PBMC samples from trial participants were taken at day 0 and at day 28 after the second dose. Cut back by 6 bases and 7 bases, the V and J ends lie 4 bases apart. The CDR3 measures 10 amino acids from cysteine to phenylalanine. Here the CDR3 DNA is all that survives: 30 bases in frame from base 1. CDR1 and CDR2, per the germline V gene (reference sequence), are WNHNN and SYGVQD. The CDR3 regions of human TCRbeta chains were analyzed by immunosequencing. The study's own analysis went as follows. TCRs in the repertoires were matched against a reference library of SARS-CoV-2-specific TCRs that had been generated with the MIRA antigen-specificity platform. Breadth was defined as the fraction of unique TCRs that were SARS-CoV-2-associated. Depth was defined as the fraction of total T cells that were SARS-CoV-2-associated. Using the MIRA data, each spike-specific TCR was assigned both to the spike region to which the TCR was reactive and to a CD4 or CD8 class. Log10-transformed breadth and depth values were compared by one-way ANOVA with Sidak's multiple comparisons tests. The clones in this table, taken by TCRdb from immuneACCESS, are in-frame only. Not every clone is retained; where verified, under half of the shortfall comes from an unresolved V gene, and the cause of the rest is unknown. V, J and clone size reflect that table, while D and trimming were determined from the DNA. The sample records about 120,000 clones, about 88% of which are singletons. Around 20% of the sample is held by the ten biggest clonotypes.

This clone was detected once. Its antigen is not yet known. No per-base quality is available; no much larger clone lies one base away. The sequencing used peripheral blood, collected on day 0 of MenACWY control vaccination. This receptor was identified in an adult in good health. Recombination connected TRBV10-1 to TRBJ1-5, with no reliable assignment of the D segment. CDR3 reads: CASRGQPQHF. The bases read TGCGCCAGCAGGGGCCAGCCCCAGCATTTT.